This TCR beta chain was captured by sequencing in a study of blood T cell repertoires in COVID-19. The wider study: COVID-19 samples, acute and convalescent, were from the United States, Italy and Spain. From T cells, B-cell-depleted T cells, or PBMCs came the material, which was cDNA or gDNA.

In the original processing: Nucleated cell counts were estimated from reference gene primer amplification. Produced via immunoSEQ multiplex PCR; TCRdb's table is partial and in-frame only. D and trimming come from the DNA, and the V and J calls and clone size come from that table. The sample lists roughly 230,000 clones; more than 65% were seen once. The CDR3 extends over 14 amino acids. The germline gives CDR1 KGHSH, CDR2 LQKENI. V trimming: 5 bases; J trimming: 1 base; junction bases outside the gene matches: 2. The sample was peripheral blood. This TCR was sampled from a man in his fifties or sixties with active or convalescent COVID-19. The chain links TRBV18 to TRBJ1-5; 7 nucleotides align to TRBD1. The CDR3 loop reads CASSTGQSNQPQHF. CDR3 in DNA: TGTGCCAGCTCAACGGGACAGAGCAATCAGCCCCAGCATTTT.